Listed below are T cell receptor beta chains from one sample, sequenced in a study of identical twins. TCRdb redid the calling of the 5' RACE reads with MiXCR, one entry per CDR3 protein. The data hold about 530,000 distinct CDR3 sequences, with 15% observed a single time. The same specimen was also included in a second study, on yellow fever vaccine responses in identical twins.

The specimen sequenced was CD4+ T cells sorted from blood. The receptors stem from a woman between 18 and 29 years old in good health. The CDR3 runs from the conserved cysteine through the conserved F or W. Fields, in order: V gene, D gene, J gene, clone size, CDR3 DNA, CDR3 protein. The D gene is left open where the match is weak. Clone size is not always given. Where it is, it says once, few, many or a class for expanded clones.

>TRBV27|TRBD1|TRBJ2-7|few
TGTGCCAGCAGTTGGAAAGACAGGGGCGGTTACGAGCAGTACTTC
CASSWKDRGGYEQYF
>TRBV20-1|-|TRBJ2-7|-
TGCAGTGTTATAGGCCTGACTGACGGTACCTACGAGCAGTACTTC
CSVIGLTDGTYEQYF
>TRBV20-1|-|TRBJ2-7|many
TGCAGTGCTAGGGGTGCGCGGTCCTCCTACGAGCAGTACTTC
CSARGARSSYEQYF
>TRBV6-1|-|TRBJ1-5|-
TGTGCCAGCAGCCCCCTTCGAGGCAATCAGCCCCAGCATTTT
CASSPLRGNQPQHF
>TRBV20-1|-|TRBJ2-3|-
TGCAGTGCTAGAGATAAACCCACGGGACGTCCGTTTTCGGATACGCAGTATTTT
CSARDKPTGRPFSDTQYF
>TRBV7-2|TRBD2|TRBJ2-3|few
TGTGCCAGCAGCTTCCAAGCGGGGTCTAGCACAGATACGCAGTATTTT
CASSFQAGSSTDTQYF
>TRBV5-1|TRBD2|TRBJ2-1|few
TGCGCCAGCAGCTTGGGGGGACTAGCGGGGGCGTATGAGCAGTTCTTC
CASSLGGLAGAYEQFF
>TRBV2|TRBD2|TRBJ2-2|few
TGTGCCAGCGGATTAGCGGGAGTAACCGGGGAGCTGTTTTTT
CASGLAGVTGELFF
>TRBV28|-|TRBJ1-2|many
TGTGCCAGCAGTTCGACCCTGAACTATGGCTACACCTTC
CASSSTLNYGYTF
>TRBV20-1|-|TRBJ2-5|-
TGCAGTGCTAGAGAACGGAGCAGGGAGCGGGCGACCCAGTACTTC
CSARERSRERATQYF
>TRBV6-1|-|TRBJ1-1|many
TGTGCCAGCAAAACAACAGGGAATATGAACACTGAAGCTTTCTTT
CASKTTGNMNTEAFF
>TRBV5-1|TRBD1|TRBJ2-5|-
TGCGCCAGCAGCGGGACCAAGGGACAGGGAAGGAAGCAAGAGACCCAGTACTTC
CASSGTKGQGRKQETQYF
>TRBV11-2|-|TRBJ2-1|few
TGTGCCAGCAGCTTAGTTCAACCGGGTTATGAAGAGCAGTTCTTC
CASSLVQPGYEEQFF
>TRBV10-3|TRBD1|TRBJ2-1|few
TGTGCCATCAGTGGAACCGGGACAGGGAGCTCCTACAATGAGCAGTTCTTC
CAISGTGTGSSYNEQFF
>TRBV5-1|TRBD2|TRBJ2-7|few
TGCGCCAGCAGCTTGAGACTAGCGGAATACGAGCAGTACTTC
CASSLRLAEYEQYF
>TRBV24-1|TRBD2|TRBJ2-5|few
TGTGCCACCAGTGACCCGGGAGGGGCAGGTTGGGAGACCCAGTACTTC
CATSDPGGAGWETQYF
>TRBV21-1|-|TRBJ2-7|-
TGTGCCAGCAGCAAAAGGCGAATACATTACGAGCAGTACTTC
CASSKRRIHYEQYF
>TRBV20-1|-|TRBJ2-1|few
TGCAGTGCTAGAGGGGGAACCAATGAGCAGTTCTTC
CSARGGTNEQFF
>TRBV20-1|-|TRBJ2-1|few
TGCAGTGTGGGTGCCGCGGTAGGCTCCTACAATGAGCAGTTCTTC
CSVGAAVGSYNEQFF
>TRBV28|-|TRBJ1-6|-
TGTGCCAGCACTGGGAATAAATCACCCCTCCACTTT
CASTGNKSPLHF
>TRBV7-9|TRBD1|TRBJ2-2|few
TGTGCCAGCAGCTCCAGGACAGGGCCCACCGGGGAGCTGTTTTTT
CASSSRTGPTGELFF
>TRBV7-2|TRBD2|TRBJ2-1|-
TGTGCCAGCAGCTTAGGGCGACTAGCGGGTTCCTACAATGAGCAGTTCTTC
CASSLGRLAGSYNEQFF
>TRBV5-5|-|TRBJ2-1|-
TGTGCCAGCAGCTTGGCGCCCAGAAGCTATCACAATGAGCAGTTCTTC
CASSLAPRSYHNEQFF
>TRBV9|TRBD1|TRBJ2-2|-
TGTGCCAGCAGCGCCAGGACAGGGACCTCCGGGGAGCTGTTTTTT
CASSARTGTSGELFF
>TRBV28|-|TRBJ2-7|-
TGTGCCAGCAGACAGGCCCTAATCCCCTACGAGCAGTACTTC
CASRQALIPYEQYF
>TRBV20-1|TRBD1|TRBJ1-1|few
TGCAGTGCTATATCTCGACAGGGGGCCATTGAAGCTTTCTTT
CSAISRQGAIEAFF
>TRBV7-2|TRBD1|TRBJ1-2|-
TGTGCCAGCAGTCTCCCAGGACAGGGGGCGTTTGGCTACACCTTC
CASSLPGQGAFGYTF
>TRBV10-3|TRBD1|TRBJ2-7|-
TGTGCCATCAGAGACGGGACAGGCTCCTACGAGCAGTACTTC
CAIRDGTGSYEQYF
>TRBV29-1|TRBD2|TRBJ2-5|few
TGCAGCGTTGGTTTCACCGGACTAGCTTCAGAGACCCAGTACTTC
CSVGFTGLASETQYF
>TRBV12-5|TRBD1|TRBJ2-1|-
TGTGCTAGTGGTTCTGGACAGGGAAACTACAATGAGCAGTTCTTC
CASGSGQGNYNEQFF
>TRBV18|TRBD2|TRBJ2-1|-
TGTGCCAGCTCACCACCGGGACTAGCGGGAGGGCCCGGGGCACGGAGGCAGTTCTTC
CASSPPGLAGGPGARRQFF
>TRBV7-2|TRBD1|TRBJ2-1|few
TGTGCCAGCAGCTGGACAGGGTCTATCCGCAATGAGCAGTTCTTC
CASSWTGSIRNEQFF
>TRBV7-2|-|TRBJ2-3|few
TGTGCCAGCAGAAAGTCCGGGACCACCATCCCCACAGATACGCAGTATTTT
CASRKSGTTIPTDTQYF
>TRBV4-2|-|TRBJ2-1|-
TGTGCCAGCAGCCAAGATTCCGGACCTTCTGTGGGCGAGCAGTTCTTC
CASSQDSGPSVGEQFF
>TRBV10-1|-|TRBJ2-5|-
TGCGCCAGCAGTGAGTCGAGGGCGGTACAAGAGACCCAGTACTTC
CASSESRAVQETQYF
>TRBV24-1|-|TRBJ2-5|-
TGTGCCACCAGTGATTTTTTGGAGACCCAGTACTTC
CATSDFLETQYF
>TRBV9|TRBD2|TRBJ2-3|few
TGTGCCAGCAGCGTAGATGGCGGGAGTATCACAGATACGCAGTATTTT
CASSVDGGSITDTQYF
>TRBV2|-|TRBJ2-6|few
TGTGCCAGCAGTGAATGGGGTACCACTGGGGCCAACGTCCTGACTTTC
CASSEWGTTGANVLTF
>TRBV27|-|TRBJ1-2|-
TGTGCCAGCAGTTTTCGGGGAGGGTGGAATTATGGCTACACCTTC
CASSFRGGWNYGYTF
>TRBV5-1|-|TRBJ1-4|-
TGCGCCAGCAGCTTGGAAGGAGGGTTTGAAAAACTGTTTTTT
CASSLEGGFEKLFF
>TRBV7-2|TRBD1|TRBJ2-4|few
TGTGCCAGCAGCTCCAGGACAGGGGAAAGAAACATTCAGTACTTC
CASSSRTGERNIQYF
>TRBV20-1|TRBD1|TRBJ2-2|-
TGCAGTGCTAGAAGGGACAGGGCCACCGGGGAGCTGTTTTTT
CSARRDRATGELFF